This T cell receptor delta chain was obtained from a study of gamma-delta chains in newborns, infants, children. This clone was counted only a few times. A read error may be the cause here, since a much bigger clone is one base away. Other DNA variants within this sample encode the same CDR3. TCRdb repeated clone calling on the reads with CATT. The sample contains 7,500 to 10,000 delta-chain clones, 1.6% of which appear only once. Germline lookup yields CDR1 GEAIGNYY and CDR2 EKD. This CDR3 spans 18 amino acids. The sequence was obtained from a child who was a newborn, infant or young child, either healthy, febrile or measles-vaccinated (not recorded which). The chain couples TRDV2 to TRDJ1; 9 nucleotides align to TRDD3. Input material: blood. CDR3 region: CACDRILGDPKYTDKLIF. The CDR3 bases are TGTGCTTGTGACCGGATACTGGGGGACCCGAAGTACACCGATAAACTCATCTTT.